One sample yielded the 10 T cell receptor beta chains listed below, sequenced in a study of blood T cell repertoires in COVID-19. TCRdb's copy holds only in-frame clones and misses some; the assay was immunoSEQ multiplex PCR. Here the sample spans approximately 220,000 clones, about nine tenths being singletons. Sequencing input: peripheral blood. The source of these receptors is a man between 50 and 59 years old with acute or convalescent COVID-19.

This chain connects TRBV5-8 to TRBJ2-3; TRBD2 aligns across 10 bases. Germline V gene data show CDR1 as SGHTS and CDR2 as YDEGEE. This CDR3 contains 17 residues. Trimming removed 0 bases from V and 0 bases from J; junction bases left unmatched: 4. The CDR3 sequence: CASSLGLAGYSTDTQYF. The CDR3 DNA reads as TGTGCCAGCAGCTTGGGACTAGCGGGTTATAGCACAGATACGCAGTATTTT.

V and J are TRBV4-1 and TRBJ2-1, with 9 bases fitting TRBD1. Trimming took 0 bases from V and 9 from J; bases not matched to a gene: 12. CDR3 size: 17 residues. Germline V gene data show CDR1 as MGHRA and CDR2 as YSYEKL. CDR3 sequence reads: CASSQERVGTGSIEQFF. In DNA, the CDR3 is TGCGCCAGCAGCCAAGAACGGGTTGGGACAGGGAGTATTGAGCAGTTCTTC.

The rearrangement joins TRBV2 to TRBJ2-3; D gene ambiguous. Trimming removed 3 bases at V and 2 bases at J, with 21 bases between. The CDR3 is 18 residues long. The germline V gene encodes CDR1 SNHLY and CDR2 FYNNEI. Here the CDR3 reads CASSDVSVAGPPTDTQYF. The CDR3, as DNA: TGTGCCAGCAGTGATGTTTCGGTAGCCGGCCCCCCCACAGATACGCAGTATTTT.

The rearrangement joins TRBV29-1 to TRBJ1-4, with 7 nucleotides matching TRBD1. Germline-derived CDR1 and CDR2 are SQVTM and ANQGSEA. CDR3 length: 17 amino acids. V lost 4 bases to trimming and J lost 0 bases; unmatched junction nucleotides: 11. The CDR3 nucleotides read TGCAGCGTTGGGGTTGGGGCAGGGGGTGCAACTAATGAAAAACTGTTTTTT. Translating it yields CSVGVGAGGATNEKLFF.

The V gene is TRBV19, the J gene TRBJ1-4; a weak D match, TRBD1 (6 bases). Per the germline V gene, CDR1 is LNHDA and CDR2 is SQIVND (reference sequence). Between the trimmed V and J ends, which lost 6 bases and 7 bases, there was a span of 15 bases. The length of the CDR3 is 14 residues. The CDR3 DNA follows: TGTGCCAGTAGAACAGGGACGGGCCGTGAAAAACTGTTTTTT. The encoded protein is CASRTGTGREKLFF.

The chain joins TRBV5-1 to TRBJ1-4; no clear D gene. Trimming cost V 0 bases and J 0 bases, with 9 bases left between them. The CDR3 contains 16 residues. In germline, CDR1 is SGHRS, CDR2 YFSETQ. CDR3 in DNA: TGCGCCAGCAGCTTGGGACACCATGCAACTAATGAAAAACTGTTTTTT. It specifies CASSLGHHATNEKLFF.

The rearrangement uses TRBV6-6 and TRBJ1-2; D remains ambiguous. The CDR3 covers 13 residues. Trimming took off 2 bases at V and 2 bases at J, with 6 bases between the two ends. Germline-derived CDR1 and CDR2 are MNHNY and SVGAGI (reference sequence). For the CDR3, the DNA is TGTGCCAGCAGTTACGGGCAGAACTATGGCTACACCTTC. Its translation: CASSYGQNYGYTF.

The chain is built from TRBV24-1 and TRBJ1-2, with 7 bases lining up with TRBD1. Per germline, CDR1 KGHDR and CDR2 SFDVKD. The CDR3 runs 14 residues. V trimming: 4 bases; J trimming: 4 bases; junction bases outside the gene matches: 5. The CDR3 DNA is TGTGCCACCAGTGACGGGACAGTCACCTATGGCTACACCTTC. Encoded protein: CATSDGTVTYGYTF.

V and J are TRBV19 and TRBJ1-1; 10 nucleotides match TRBD1. The CDR3 extends over 15 amino acids. Germline CDR1 is LNHDA and CDR2 is SQIVND (reference sequence). After removal of 3 bases from V and 4 bases from J, the junction contained 5 bases not matched to a gene. CDR3 protein: CASSIGTGVGTEAFF. In DNA, the CDR3 is TGTGCCAGTAGTATCGGGACAGGGGTAGGCACTGAAGCTTTCTTT.

The chain is built from TRBV6-6 and TRBJ1-2; 7 bases are a match to TRBD1. Germline values: CDR1 MNHNY, CDR2 SVGAGI (reference sequence). This CDR3 contains 15 residues. With 8 bases clipped from V and 2 bases from J, the junction kept 11 bases outside the gene matches. The CDR3 DNA is TGTGCCAGCGCCGCAGTGGGGACAGCAAACTATGGCTACACCTTC. Translating gives CASAAVGTANYGYTF.